This T cell receptor (beta chain) was obtained from a study of blood T cells in healthy people across ages. This clonotype was found once. It was with a sample-barcoded 5' primer and a J-beta primer mix that a second PCR of roughly 7 to 12 cycles was run. TCRdb analysed the 5' RACE reads with MiXCR anew, one entry per CDR3 protein. The table has over 1.5 million distinct CDR3 sequences, around half seen once; the top ten hold 2% to 2.5%. Germline loops: CDR1 MNHEY, CDR2 SVGEGT. Between the trimmed V and J ends, which lost 6 bases and 2 bases, there was a span of 15 bases. The CDR3 is 15 residues long.

The rearrangement uses TRBV6-2 or TRBV6-3 and TRBJ2-3; D gene ambiguous. The source material was blood. This sequence was found in a woman between 40 and 50 years old in good health. The CDR3 DNA reads TGTGCCAGCAGCACGATTATCGCCCACACAGATACGCAGTATTTT. This encodes CASSTIIAHTDTQYF.